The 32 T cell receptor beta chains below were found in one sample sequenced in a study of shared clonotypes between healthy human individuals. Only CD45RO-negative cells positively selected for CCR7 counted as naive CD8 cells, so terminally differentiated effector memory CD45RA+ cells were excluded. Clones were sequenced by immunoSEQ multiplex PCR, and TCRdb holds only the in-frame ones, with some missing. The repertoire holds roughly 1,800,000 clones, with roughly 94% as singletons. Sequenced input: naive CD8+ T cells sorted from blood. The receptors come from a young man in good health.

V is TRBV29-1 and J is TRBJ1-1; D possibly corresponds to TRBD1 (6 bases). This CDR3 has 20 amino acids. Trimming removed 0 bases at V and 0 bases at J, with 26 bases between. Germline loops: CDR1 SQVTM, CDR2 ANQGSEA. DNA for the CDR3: TGCAGCGTTGAAGATAATATAGGCGGGGTCAGGGGCGACATGAACACTGAAGCTTTCTTT. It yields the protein CSVEDNIGGVRGDMNTEAFF.

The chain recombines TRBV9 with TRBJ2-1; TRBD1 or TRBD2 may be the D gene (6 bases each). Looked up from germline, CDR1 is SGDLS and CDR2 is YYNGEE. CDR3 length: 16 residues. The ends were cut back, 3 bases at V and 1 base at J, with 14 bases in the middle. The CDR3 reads CASSAGGTTSYNEQFF. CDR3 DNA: TGTGCCAGCAGCGCAGGAGGGACAACGTCCTACAATGAGCAGTTCTTC.

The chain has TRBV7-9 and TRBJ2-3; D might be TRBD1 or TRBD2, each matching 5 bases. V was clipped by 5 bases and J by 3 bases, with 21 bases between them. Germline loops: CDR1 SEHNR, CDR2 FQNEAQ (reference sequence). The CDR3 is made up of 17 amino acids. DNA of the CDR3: TGTGCCAGCAGCGATTGGATGGGGGTTGCTGCAACAGATACGCAGTATTTT. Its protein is CASSDWMGVAATDTQYF.

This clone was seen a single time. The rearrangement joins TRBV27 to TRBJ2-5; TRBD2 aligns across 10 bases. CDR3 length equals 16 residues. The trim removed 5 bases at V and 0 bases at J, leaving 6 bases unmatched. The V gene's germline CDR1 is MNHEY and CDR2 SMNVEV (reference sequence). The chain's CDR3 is CASSPTSGEYQETQYF. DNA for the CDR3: TGTGCCAGCAGTCCAACTAGCGGGGAGTACCAAGAGACCCAGTACTTC.

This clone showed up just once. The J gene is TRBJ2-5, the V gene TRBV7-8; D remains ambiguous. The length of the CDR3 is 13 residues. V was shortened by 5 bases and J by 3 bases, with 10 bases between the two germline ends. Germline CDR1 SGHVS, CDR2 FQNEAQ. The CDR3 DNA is TGTGCCAGCAGCCAAACTGGGGAAGAGACCCAGTACTTC. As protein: CASSQTGEETQYF.

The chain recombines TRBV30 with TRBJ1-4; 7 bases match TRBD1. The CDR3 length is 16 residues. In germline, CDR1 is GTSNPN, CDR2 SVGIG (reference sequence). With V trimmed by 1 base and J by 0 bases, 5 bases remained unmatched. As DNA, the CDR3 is TGTGCCTGGAGTGGGAGCCAGGGGGCAACTAATGAAAAACTGTTTTTT. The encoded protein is CAWSGSQGATNEKLFF.

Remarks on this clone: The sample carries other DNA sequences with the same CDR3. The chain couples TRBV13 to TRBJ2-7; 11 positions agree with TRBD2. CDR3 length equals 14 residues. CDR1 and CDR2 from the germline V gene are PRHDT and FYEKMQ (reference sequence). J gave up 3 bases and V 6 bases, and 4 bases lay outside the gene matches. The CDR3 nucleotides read TGTGCCAGCAGTTCCGGGACTAGCGGCTACGAGCAGTACTTC. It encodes CASSSGTSGYEQYF. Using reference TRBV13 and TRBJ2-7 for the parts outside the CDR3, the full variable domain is AAGVIQSPRHLIKEKRETATLKCYPIPRHDTVYWYQQGPGQDPQFLISFYEKMQSDKGSIPDRFSAQQFSDYHSELNMSSLELGDSALYFCASSSGTSGYEQYFGPGTRLTVT.

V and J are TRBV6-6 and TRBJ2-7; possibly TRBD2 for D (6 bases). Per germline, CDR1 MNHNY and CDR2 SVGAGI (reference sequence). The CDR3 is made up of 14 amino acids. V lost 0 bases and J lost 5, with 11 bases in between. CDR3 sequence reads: CASSYSLRGDEQYF. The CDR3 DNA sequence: TGTGCCAGCAGTTACTCTCTCCGCGGGGACGAGCAGTACTTC.

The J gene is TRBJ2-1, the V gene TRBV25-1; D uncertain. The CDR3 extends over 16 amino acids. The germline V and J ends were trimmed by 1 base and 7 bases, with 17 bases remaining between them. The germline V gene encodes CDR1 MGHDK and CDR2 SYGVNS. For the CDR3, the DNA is TGTGCCAGCAGTGAATTCTTCGGAGCGTCTTTAAATGAGCAGTTCTTC. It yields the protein CASSEFFGASLNEQFF. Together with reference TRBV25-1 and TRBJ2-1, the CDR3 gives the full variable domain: EADIYQTPRYLVIGTGKKITLECSQTMGHDKMYWYQQDPGMELHLIHYSYGVNSTEKGDLSSESTVSRIRTEHFPLTLESARPSHTSQYLCASSEFFGASLNEQFFGPGTRLTVL.

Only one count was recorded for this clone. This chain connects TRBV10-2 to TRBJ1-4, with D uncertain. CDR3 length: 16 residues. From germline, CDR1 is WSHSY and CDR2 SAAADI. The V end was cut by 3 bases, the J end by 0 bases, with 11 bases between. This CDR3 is CASSDPDIATNEKLFF. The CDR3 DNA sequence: TGCGCCAGCAGTGATCCCGACATTGCAACTAATGAAAAACTGTTTTTT.

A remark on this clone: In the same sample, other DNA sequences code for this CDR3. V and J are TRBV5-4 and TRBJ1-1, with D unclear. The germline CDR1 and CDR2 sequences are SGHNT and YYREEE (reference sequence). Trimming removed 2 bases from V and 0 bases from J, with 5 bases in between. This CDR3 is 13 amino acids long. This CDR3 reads CASSLGMNTEAFF. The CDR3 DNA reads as TGTGCCAGCAGCTTAGGTATGAACACTGAAGCTTTCTTT.

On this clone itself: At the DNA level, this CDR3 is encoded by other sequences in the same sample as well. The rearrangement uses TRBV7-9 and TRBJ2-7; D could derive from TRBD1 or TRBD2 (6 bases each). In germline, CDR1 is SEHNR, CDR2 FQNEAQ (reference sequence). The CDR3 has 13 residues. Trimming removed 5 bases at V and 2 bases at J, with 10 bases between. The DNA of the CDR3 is TGTGCCAGCAGCCCGCGGGACACCTACGAGCAGTACTTC. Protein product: CASSPRDTYEQYF. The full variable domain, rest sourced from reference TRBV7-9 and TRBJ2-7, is DTGVSQNPRHKITKRGQNVTFRCDPISEHNRLYWYRQTLGQGPEFLTYFQNEAQLEKSRLLSDRFSAERPKGSFSTLEIQRTEQGDSAMYLCASSPRDTYEQYFGPGTRLTVT.

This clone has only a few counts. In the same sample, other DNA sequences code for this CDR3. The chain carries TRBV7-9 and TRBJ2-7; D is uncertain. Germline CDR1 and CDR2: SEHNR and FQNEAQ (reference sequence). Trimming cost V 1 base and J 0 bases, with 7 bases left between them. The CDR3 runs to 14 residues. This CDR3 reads CASSLVTGSYEQYF. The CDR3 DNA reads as TGTGCCAGCAGCTTAGTCACCGGCTCCTACGAGCAGTACTTC.

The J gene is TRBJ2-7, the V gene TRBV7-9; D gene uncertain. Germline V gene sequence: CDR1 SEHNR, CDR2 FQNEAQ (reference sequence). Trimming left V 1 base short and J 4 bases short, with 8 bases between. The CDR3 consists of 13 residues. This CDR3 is CASSLGIQYEQYF. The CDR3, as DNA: TGTGCCAGCAGCTTAGGGATACAATACGAGCAGTACTTC.

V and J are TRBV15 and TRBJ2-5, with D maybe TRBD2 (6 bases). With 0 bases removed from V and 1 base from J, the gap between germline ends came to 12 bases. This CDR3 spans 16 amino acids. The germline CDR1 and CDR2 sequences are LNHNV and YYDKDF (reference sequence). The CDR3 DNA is TGTGCCACCAGCAGAGATCATCTGGGACTCCAAGAGACCCAGTACTTC. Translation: CATSRDHLGLQETQYF.

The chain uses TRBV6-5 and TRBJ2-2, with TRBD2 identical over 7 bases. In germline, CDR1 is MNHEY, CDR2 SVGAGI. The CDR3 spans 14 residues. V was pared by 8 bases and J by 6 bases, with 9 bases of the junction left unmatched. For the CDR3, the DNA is TGTGCCAGCGCTAGCGGCGCGATATCCGGGGAGCTGTTTTTT. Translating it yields CASASGAISGELFF.

The CDR3: CASSQDQVDISTDTQYF. The CDR3 region has the DNA TGTGCCAGCAGCCAAGATCAGGTCGACATTAGCACAGATACGCAGTATTTT. The chain links TRBV4-2 to TRBJ2-3, with D hard to call. The ends were cut back, 0 bases at V and 0 bases at J, with 13 bases in the middle. The length of the CDR3 is 17 residues. CDR1 is LGHNA, CDR2 YNFKEQ, per germline.

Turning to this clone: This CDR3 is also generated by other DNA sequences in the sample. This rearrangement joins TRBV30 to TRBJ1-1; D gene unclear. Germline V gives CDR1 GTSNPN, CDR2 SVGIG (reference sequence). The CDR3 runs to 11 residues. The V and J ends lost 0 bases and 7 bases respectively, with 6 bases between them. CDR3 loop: CAWSVGVEAFF. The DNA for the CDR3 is TGTGCCTGGAGTGTTGGGGTTGAAGCTTTCTTT. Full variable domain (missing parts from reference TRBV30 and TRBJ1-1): SQTIHQWPATLVQPVGSPLSLECTVEGTSNPNLYWYRQAAGRGLQLLFYSVGIGQISSEVPQNLSASRPQDRQFILSSKKLLLSDSGFYLCAWSVGVEAFFGQGTRLTVV.

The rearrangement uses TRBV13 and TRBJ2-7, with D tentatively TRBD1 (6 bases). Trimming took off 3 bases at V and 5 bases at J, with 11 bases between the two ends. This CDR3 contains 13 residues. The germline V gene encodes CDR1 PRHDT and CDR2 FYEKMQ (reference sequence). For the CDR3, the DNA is TGTGCCAGCAGCTTGGGGGCTAGTGACGAGCAGTACTTC. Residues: CASSLGASDEQYF.

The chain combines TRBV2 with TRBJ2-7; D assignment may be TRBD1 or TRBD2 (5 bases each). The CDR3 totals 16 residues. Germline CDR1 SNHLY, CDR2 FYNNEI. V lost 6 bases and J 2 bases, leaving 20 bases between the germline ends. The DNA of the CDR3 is TGTGCCAGCAGACCCACGCTGGGGACGGGCCCCTACGAGCAGTACTTC. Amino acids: CASRPTLGTGPYEQYF.

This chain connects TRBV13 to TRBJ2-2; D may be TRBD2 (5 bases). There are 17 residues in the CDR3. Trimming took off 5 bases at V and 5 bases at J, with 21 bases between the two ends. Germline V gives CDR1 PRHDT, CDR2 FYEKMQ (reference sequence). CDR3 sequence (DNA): TGTGCCAGCAGCCCCGAGGGCATAGTGGCGGGTACCGGGGAGCTGTTTTTT. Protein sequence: CASSPEGIVAGTGELFF.

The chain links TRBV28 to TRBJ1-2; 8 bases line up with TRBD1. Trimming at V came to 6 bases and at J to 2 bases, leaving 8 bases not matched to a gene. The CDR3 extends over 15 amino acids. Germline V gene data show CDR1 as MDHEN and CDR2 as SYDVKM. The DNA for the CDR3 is TGTGCCAGCAGCCCGACAGGGGAAAGGAACTATGGCTACACCTTC. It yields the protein CASSPTGERNYGYTF.

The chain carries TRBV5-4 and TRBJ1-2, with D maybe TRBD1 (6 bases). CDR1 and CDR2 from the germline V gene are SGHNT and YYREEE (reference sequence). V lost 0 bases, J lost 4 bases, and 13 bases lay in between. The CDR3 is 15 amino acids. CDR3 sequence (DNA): TGTGCCAGCAGCTTGGGGGGGGCCCTACCCTATGGCTACACCTTC. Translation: CASSLGGALPYGYTF.

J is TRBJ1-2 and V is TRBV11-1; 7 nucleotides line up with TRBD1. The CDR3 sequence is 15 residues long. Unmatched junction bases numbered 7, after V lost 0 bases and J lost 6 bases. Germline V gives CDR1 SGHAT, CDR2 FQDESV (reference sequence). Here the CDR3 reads CASSLAEGAMDGYTF. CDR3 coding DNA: TGTGCCAGCAGCTTAGCGGAGGGGGCTATGGATGGCTACACCTTC.

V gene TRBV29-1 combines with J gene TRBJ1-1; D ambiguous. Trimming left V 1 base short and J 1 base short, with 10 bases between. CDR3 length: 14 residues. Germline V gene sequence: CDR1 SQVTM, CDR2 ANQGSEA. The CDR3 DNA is TGCAGCGTTGAAGGGGCGCAGACGAACACTGAAGCTTTCTTT. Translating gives CSVEGAQTNTEAFF.

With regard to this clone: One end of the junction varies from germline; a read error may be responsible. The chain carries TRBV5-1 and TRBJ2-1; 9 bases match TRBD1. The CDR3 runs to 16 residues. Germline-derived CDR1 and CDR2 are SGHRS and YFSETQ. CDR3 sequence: CASSPWTGVIYDEQFF. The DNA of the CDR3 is TGCGCCAGCAGCCCTTGGACAGGGGTTATCTACGATGAGCAGTTCTTC.

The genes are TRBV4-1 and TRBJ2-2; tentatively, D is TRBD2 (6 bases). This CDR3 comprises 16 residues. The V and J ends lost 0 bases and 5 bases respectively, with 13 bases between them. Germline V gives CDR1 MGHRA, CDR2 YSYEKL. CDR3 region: CASSQDQQEGTGELFF. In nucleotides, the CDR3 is TGCGCCAGCAGCCAAGATCAGCAGGAGGGGACCGGGGAGCTGTTTTTT.

This CDR3 reads CASSQSPGWNTEAFF. In nucleotides, the CDR3 is TGTGCCAGCAGTCAAAGCCCGGGCTGGAACACTGAAGCTTTCTTT. The rearrangement joins TRBV27 to TRBJ1-1; D not resolved. The V end lost 5 bases, the J end lost 1 base, and 14 bases lay between the germline ends. Germline CDR1 reads MNHEY; CDR2 reads SMNVEV (reference sequence). The CDR3 spans 15 residues.

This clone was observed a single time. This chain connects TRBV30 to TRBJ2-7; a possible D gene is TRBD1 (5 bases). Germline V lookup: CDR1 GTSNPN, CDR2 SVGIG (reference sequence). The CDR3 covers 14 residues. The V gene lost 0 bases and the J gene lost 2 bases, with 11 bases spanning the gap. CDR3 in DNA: TGTGCCTGGAGTGTAGAGACAGAGGCCTACGAGCAGTACTTC. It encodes CAWSVETEAYEQYF.

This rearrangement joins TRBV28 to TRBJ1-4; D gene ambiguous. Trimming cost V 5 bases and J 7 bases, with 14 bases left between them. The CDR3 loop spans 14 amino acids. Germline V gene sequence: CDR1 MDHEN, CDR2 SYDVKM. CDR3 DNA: TGTGCCAGCAGTCCCGATGGGTGGGGTGAAAAACTGTTTTTT. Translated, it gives CASSPDGWGEKLFF.

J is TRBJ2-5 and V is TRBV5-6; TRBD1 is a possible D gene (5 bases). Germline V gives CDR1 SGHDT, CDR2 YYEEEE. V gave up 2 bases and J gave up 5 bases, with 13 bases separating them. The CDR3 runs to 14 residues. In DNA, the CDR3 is TGTGCCAGCAGCTTTTTGACAGAAGGGGAGACCCAGTACTTC. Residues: CASSFLTEGETQYF.

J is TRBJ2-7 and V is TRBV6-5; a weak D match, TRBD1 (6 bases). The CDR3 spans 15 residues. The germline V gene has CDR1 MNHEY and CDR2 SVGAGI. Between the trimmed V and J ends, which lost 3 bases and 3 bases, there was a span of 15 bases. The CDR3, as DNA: TGTGCCAGCAGTTATCCGGAACAGGGACGCTACGAGCAGTACTTC. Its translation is CASSYPEQGRYEQYF.